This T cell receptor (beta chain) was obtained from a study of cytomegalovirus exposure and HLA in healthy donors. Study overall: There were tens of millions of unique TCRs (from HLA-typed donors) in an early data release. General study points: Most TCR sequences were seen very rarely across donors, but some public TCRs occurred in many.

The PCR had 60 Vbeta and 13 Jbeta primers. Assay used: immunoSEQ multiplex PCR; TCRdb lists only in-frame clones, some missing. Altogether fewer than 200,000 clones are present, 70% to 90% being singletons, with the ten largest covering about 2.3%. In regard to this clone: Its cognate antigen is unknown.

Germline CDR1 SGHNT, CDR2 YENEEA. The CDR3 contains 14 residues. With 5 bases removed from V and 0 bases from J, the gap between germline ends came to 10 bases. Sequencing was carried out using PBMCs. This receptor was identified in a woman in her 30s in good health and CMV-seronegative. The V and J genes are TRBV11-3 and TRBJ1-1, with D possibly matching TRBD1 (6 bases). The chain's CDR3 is CASSPQGMNTEAFF. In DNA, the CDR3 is TGTGCCAGCAGCCCACAGGGTATGAACACTGAAGCTTTCTTT.